The 24 T cell receptor beta chains in this list originate from one sample, sequenced in a study of blood T cells in healthy people across ages. Through a sample-barcoded 5' primer and a J-beta primer mix, a second PCR was run for 7 to 11 cycles. Each CDR3 protein gets one entry after TCRdb re-called the 5' RACE reads with MiXCR. The data contain about 1.8 million distinct CDR3 sequences, around 50% of them singletons. Material for sequencing was blood. The source of these receptors is a woman aged 40 to 49 in good health.

This clonotype was seen more than once but under ten times. This could be a read error, since a much larger clone is one nucleotide away. V gene TRBV29-1 combines with J gene TRBJ2-7; weak D call: TRBD2 (7 bases). The CDR3 loop spans 14 amino acids. Germline V gene data show CDR1 as SQVTM and CDR2 as ANQGSEA. V was cut by 3 bases and J by 7 bases, with 19 bases left in between. The CDR3 here is CSVEVGGRNNEQYF. The CDR3 DNA sequence: TGCAGCGTTGAGGTCGGGGGGCGAAACAATGAGCAGTACTTC.

The chain employs TRBV4-2 and TRBJ1-6; a possible D gene is TRBD1 (6 bases). CDR3 length: 16 amino acids. V lost 0 bases to trimming and J lost 6 bases, with 12 bases between them. Germline CDR1 and CDR2: LGHNA and YNFKEQ. The CDR3 loop reads CASSQDPGAANSPLHF. The CDR3 coding sequence is TGTGCCAGCAGCCAAGATCCGGGGGCTGCTAATTCACCCCTCCACTTT.

A note on this clonotype: At one end the junction does not follow the germline gene, possibly because of a read error. The chain links TRBV7-2 to TRBJ2-1, with a possible D match to TRBD2 (6 bases). The CDR3 runs to 15 residues. Germline-derived CDR1 and CDR2 are SGHTA and FQGNSA. The CDR3 here is CAGSRTAGFYNEQFF. CDR3 DNA: TGTGCCGGCAGCCGAACGGCGGGGTTCTACAATGAGCAGTTCTTC.

CDR3 loop: CSATDYRGEVQETQYF. CDR3 in DNA: TGCAGTGCTACTGATTACAGGGGGGAGGTTCAGGAGACCCAGTACTTC. The rearrangement links TRBV20-1 to TRBJ2-5; 8 nucleotides align to TRBD1. Losses at the gene ends were 4 bases for V and 5 bases for J; bases not matched to a gene: 15. Germline CDR1 and CDR2: DFQATT and SNEGSKA (reference sequence). The CDR3 consists of 16 residues.

The chain links TRBV6-2 or TRBV6-3 to TRBJ2-1, with 13 nucleotides matching TRBD2. The CDR3 has 20 residues. Germline CDR1 MNHEY, CDR2 SVGEGT. Trimming removed 0 bases from V and 2 bases from J; junction bases left unmatched: 10. CDR3 bases: TGTGCCAGCAGTTACTCGGTGACTAGCGGGGGGAGTAAGGCCTACAATGAGCAGTTCTTC. As protein: CASSYSVTSGGSKAYNEQFF.

A few counts support this clonotype. The genes are TRBV20-1 and TRBJ1-2; the D gene is possibly TRBD1 (6 bases). The CDR3 contains 14 residues. Germline V CDR1 and CDR2: DFQATT, SNEGSKA (reference sequence). V lost 0 bases and J lost 5, with 13 bases in between. The CDR3: CSARDSGTSYGYTF. Written as DNA, the CDR3 is TGCAGTGCTAGAGATTCTGGGACAAGTTATGGCTACACCTTC.

The rearrangement links TRBV19 to TRBJ2-7; the match to TRBD1 covers 9 bases. The DNA matches TRBJ2-5 better at its end, which makes the J call doubtful. Germline V gene sequence: CDR1 LNHDA, CDR2 SQIVND (reference sequence). CDR3 size: 13 residues. CDR3 residues: CATATGGYETQYF. In DNA, the CDR3 is TGTGCCACCGCGACAGGGGGATATGAGACCCAGTACTTC.

The chain uses TRBV5-1 and TRBJ2-1; tentatively, D is TRBD1 (5 bases). CDR1 SGHRS and CDR2 YFSETQ come from the germline V gene. V was shortened by 5 bases and J by 9 bases, with 12 bases between the two germline ends. This CDR3 has 12 amino acids. CDR3 protein: CASSDSTGEQFF. The CDR3 DNA reads TGCGCCAGCAGTGACAGTACTGGTGAGCAGTTCTTC.

There are a few counts of this clonotype. A clone one base away is much larger, so this may be a read error. The chain carries TRBV7-2 and TRBJ1-2; D unresolved. In germline, CDR1 is SGHTA, CDR2 FQGNSA. The CDR3 contains 12 residues. The V end was cut by 6 bases, the J end by 0 bases, with 5 bases between. CDR3 in DNA: TGTGCCAGCAGTATAGCTAACTATGGCTACACCTTC. Translating it yields CASSIANYGYTF.

There are a few counts of this clonotype. The DNA for the CDR3 is TGTGCCAGCAGCGTGACTAGCGGGGGCCTCGGAGATACGCAGTATTTT. This encodes CASSVTSGGLGDTQYF. The V gene is TRBV7-9, the J gene TRBJ2-3; 12 bases line up with TRBD2. This CDR3 spans 16 amino acids. Looked up from germline, CDR1 is SEHNR and CDR2 is FQNEAQ (reference sequence). The V and J ends lost 5 bases and 5 bases, in that order; junction bases with no gene match: 8.

This clonotype was detected a few times. The chain is built from TRBV7-9 and TRBJ1-1; possible D gene TRBD1, 5 bases. CDR3 length: 14 amino acids. V was shortened by 4 bases and J by 3 bases, with 12 bases between the two germline ends. The V gene's germline CDR1 is SEHNR and CDR2 FQNEAQ (reference sequence). The CDR3, as DNA: TGTGCCAGCAGCTCCCCCGGGGGGGACACTGAAGCTTTCTTT. This encodes CASSSPGGDTEAFF.

The V gene is TRBV29-1, the J gene TRBJ2-1; 7 nucleotides line up with TRBD1. The CDR3 loop spans 16 amino acids. The junction had 15 bases not matched to a gene; V was cut back by 1 base and J by 9 bases. CDR1 and CDR2 from the germline V gene are SQVTM and ANQGSEA. DNA for the CDR3: TGCAGCGTTGAAGGGATCGGACAGGTTTGGGTGAGTGAGCAGTTCTTC. This gives the protein CSVEGIGQVWVSEQFF.

This clonotype was picked up a small number of times. The chain recombines TRBV6-2 or TRBV6-3 with TRBJ2-6; either TRBD1 or TRBD2 may fit D (5 bases each). This CDR3 contains 15 residues. The V gene's germline CDR1 is MNHEY and CDR2 SVGEGT. V shed 6 bases and J shed 6 bases, with 15 bases lying between them. This CDR3 is CASSLGVLEANVLTF. The CDR3 DNA sequence: TGTGCCAGCAGCCTGGGGGTTCTAGAGGCCAACGTCCTGACTTTC.

This clonotype appeared a single time. This chain joins TRBV15 and TRBJ1-5; D not certain. The length of the CDR3 is 14 residues. V lost 0 bases and J 7 bases, leaving 10 bases between the germline ends. Per the germline V gene, CDR1 is LNHNV and CDR2 is YYDKDF (reference sequence). For the CDR3, the DNA is TGTGCCACCAGCAGAGAACGCAGTTCGCAGCCCCAGCATTTT. This codes for CATSRERSSQPQHF.

The genes are TRBV7-9 and TRBJ2-3, with TRBD2 matching 9 bases. The germline gives CDR1 SEHNR, CDR2 FQNEAQ (reference sequence). Germline trimming cut 2 bases from V and 1 base from J; bases unmatched to any gene: 13. CDR3 length equals 19 residues. This CDR3 reads CASSLRGASGTTRTDTQYF. The CDR3 nucleotides are TGTGCCAGCAGCTTAAGGGGGGCTAGCGGGACCACCCGCACAGATACGCAGTATTTT. Full variable domain (missing parts from reference TRBV7-9 and TRBJ2-3): DTGVSQNPRHKITKRGQNVTFRCDPISEHNRLYWYRQTLGQGPEFLTYFQNEAQLEKSRLLSDRFSAERPKGSFSTLEIQRTEQGDSAMYLCASSLRGASGTTRTDTQYFGPGTRLTVL.

This clonotype was seen only a few times. The rearrangement links TRBV10-3 to TRBJ2-7, with TRBD1 identical over 10 bases. With 0 bases clipped from V and 2 bases from J, the junction kept 1 base outside the gene matches. The CDR3 consists of 15 residues. CDR1 and CDR2 from the germline V gene are ENHRY and SYGVKD. The CDR3 protein is CAISESGQGPYEQYF. The CDR3 DNA is TGTGCCATCAGTGAGTCGGGACAGGGGCCCTACGAGCAGTACTTC.

This clonotype has just a few counts. This rearrangement joins TRBV6-5 to TRBJ2-3, with 7 bases fitting TRBD2. The trim removed 5 bases at V and 6 bases at J, leaving 8 bases unmatched. The CDR3 covers 14 residues. The germline V gene has CDR1 MNHEY and CDR2 SVGAGI. CDR3 nucleotide sequence: TGTGCCAGCAGTCCCTCTTGGGGGGGTGATACGCAGTATTTT. This translates into CASSPSWGGDTQYF.

A note on this clonotype: This clone may be a read error of a much larger clone one base away. The rearrangement uses TRBV29-1 and TRBJ2-1, with D unresolved. The DNA end is more similar to TRBJ2-7, so the J call may be wrong. Germline values: CDR1 SQVTM, CDR2 ANQGSEA. CDR3 length: 11 residues. This CDR3 reads CSVGIYNEQYF. CDR3 sequence (DNA): TGCAGCGTTGGCATCTACAATGAGCAGTACTTC.

The V and J genes are TRBV3-1 and TRBJ2-1; 10 bases agree with TRBD2. CDR3 length equals 16 residues. The germline V gene has CDR1 LGHDT and CDR2 YNNKEL (reference sequence). The junction had 9 bases not matched to a gene; V was cut back by 2 bases and J by 8 bases. Here the CDR3 DNA reads TGTGCCAGCAGCCAACGGAGCGGGGGGGCCGGGGATGAGCAGTTCTTC. It translates to CASSQRSGGAGDEQFF.

The chain carries TRBV5-5 and TRBJ2-2; tentative D call: TRBD1 (6 bases). The V and J ends lost 1 base and 3 bases respectively, with 10 bases between them. CDR3 length: 15 residues. Germline V lookup: CDR1 SGHKS, CDR2 YYEKEE (reference sequence). CDR3: CASSLTQGYTGELFF. The CDR3 DNA sequence: TGTGCCAGCAGCTTGACACAGGGATACACCGGGGAGCTGTTTTTT. Full variable domain (outside the CDR3, taken from reference TRBV5-5 and TRBJ2-2): DAGVTQSPTHLIKTRGQQVTLRCSPISGHKSVSWYQQVLGQGPQFIFQYYEKEERGRGNFPDRFSARQFPNYSSELNVNALLLGDSALYLCASSLTQGYTGELFFGEGSRLTVL.

The chain employs TRBV3-1 and TRBJ2-7, with TRBD1 matching 10 bases. Trimming cost V 2 bases and J 6 bases; bases outside gene matches: 4. This CDR3 has 14 residues. Per germline, CDR1 LGHDT and CDR2 YNNKEL (reference sequence). CDR3 DNA: TGTGCCAGCAGCCAACGGGACAGGGGTTTCGAGCAGTACTTC. It encodes CASSQRDRGFEQYF.

The J gene is TRBJ2-1, the V gene TRBV6-5, with TRBD1 identical over 8 bases. CDR3 length: 14 amino acids. Germline V CDR1 and CDR2: MNHEY, SVGAGI. V shed 5 bases, J shed 7 bases, and the junction held 7 bases outside the gene matches. CDR3 amino acids: CASSADRGANEQFF. Here the CDR3 DNA reads TGTGCCAGCAGTGCTGACAGGGGAGCGAATGAGCAGTTCTTC.

The chain uses TRBV12-3 or TRBV12-4 and TRBJ2-1; the D is unclear. The V end lost 3 bases, the J end lost 5 bases, and 5 bases lay between the germline ends. The length of the CDR3 is 12 residues. For the CDR3, the DNA is TGTGCCAGCAGTTTTTACGACAATGAGCAGTTCTTC. Amino acid sequence: CASSFYDNEQFF.

This clonotype occurred many times. The gene calls are TRBV30 and TRBJ1-1, with D perhaps matching TRBD1 (5 bases). Germline V gene data show CDR1 as GTSNPN and CDR2 as SVGIG (reference sequence). CDR3 length equals 12 residues. V lost 5 bases to trimming and J lost 4 bases, with 11 bases between them. The CDR3 reads CAWGAGFTEAFF. As DNA, the CDR3 is TGTGCCTGGGGCGCAGGGTTCACTGAAGCTTTCTTT.